This T cell receptor beta chain appears in the sequencing data of a study of T cell repertoires in cytomegalovirus infection. MiXCR, applied by TCRdb to the reads, yields one record per CDR3 protein. The table shows around 800,000 distinct CDR3 sequences, with 32% occurring only once. This clonotype was found once. What it binds is not known. Germline-derived CDR1 and CDR2 are SEHNR and FQNEAQ (reference sequence). The CDR3 length is 18 residues. V was pared by 1 base and J by 3 bases, with 11 bases of the junction left unmatched. The gene calls are TRBV7-9 and TRBJ1-2; 10 nucleotides agree with TRBD1. The receptor's source is a human donor in good health (CMV status not recorded). Some clones in this sample may be carry-over from other donors' samples. The sample here was cultured CD8+ T cells from PBMCs, taken from culture after CMV antigen stimulation. The chain's CDR3 is CASSLVGTGVRTHYGYTF. CDR3 DNA sequence: TGTGCCAGCAGCTTAGTGGGGACAGGGGTCCGAACCCACTATGGCTACACCTTC. Looking up the rest from reference TRBV7-9 and TRBJ1-2 gives the full variable domain: DTGVSQNPRHKITKRGQNVTFRCDPISEHNRLYWYRQTLGQGPEFLTYFQNEAQLEKSRLLSDRFSAERPKGSFSTLEIQRTEQGDSAMYLCASSLVGTGVRTHYGYTFGSGTRLTVV.